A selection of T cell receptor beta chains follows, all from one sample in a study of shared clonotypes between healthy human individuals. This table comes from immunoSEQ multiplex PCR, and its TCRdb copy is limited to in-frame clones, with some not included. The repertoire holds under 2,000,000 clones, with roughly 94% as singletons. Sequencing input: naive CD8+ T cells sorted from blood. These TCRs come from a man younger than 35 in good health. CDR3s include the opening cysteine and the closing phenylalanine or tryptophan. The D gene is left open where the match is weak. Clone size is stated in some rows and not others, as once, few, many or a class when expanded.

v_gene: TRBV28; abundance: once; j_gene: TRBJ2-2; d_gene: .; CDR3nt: TGTGCAGCGGGACAAGTGGGACAGGACGGGGAGCTGTTTTTT; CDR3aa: CAAGQVGQDGELFF
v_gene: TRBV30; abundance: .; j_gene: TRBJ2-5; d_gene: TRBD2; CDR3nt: TGTGCCTGGGAGGCGAGGGAGCTCGACGGGGGGGAGACCCAGTACTTC; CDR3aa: CAWEARELDGGETQYF
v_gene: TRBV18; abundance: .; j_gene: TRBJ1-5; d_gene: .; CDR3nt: TGTGCCAGCTCCCCCGTAAAAGGGACGGGTAATCAGCCCCAGCATTTT; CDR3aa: CASSPVKGTGNQPQHF
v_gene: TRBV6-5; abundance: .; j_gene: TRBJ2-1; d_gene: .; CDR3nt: TGTGCCAGCAGCTACTTGGAGGGCAATGAGCAGTTCTTC; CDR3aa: CASSYLEGNEQFF
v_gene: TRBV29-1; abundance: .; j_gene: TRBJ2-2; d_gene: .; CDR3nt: TGCAGCGTTGTCTCAGCGAACACCGGGGAGCTGTTTTTT; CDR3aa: CSVVSANTGELFF
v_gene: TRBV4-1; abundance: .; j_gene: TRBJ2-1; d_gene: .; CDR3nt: TGCGCCAGCAGCCAAGATGCGACGTATGAGCAGTTCTTC; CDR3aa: CASSQDATYEQFF
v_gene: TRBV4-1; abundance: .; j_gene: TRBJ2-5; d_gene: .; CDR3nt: TGCGCCAGCAGAGAATTAGGGGGAGAGGGAGAGACCCAGTACTTC; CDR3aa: CASRELGGEGETQYF
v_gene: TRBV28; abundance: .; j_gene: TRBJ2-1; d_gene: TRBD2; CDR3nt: TGTGCCAGCAGTCCCCTGAGCGGGGGATACAATGAGCAGTTCTTC; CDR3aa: CASSPLSGGYNEQFF
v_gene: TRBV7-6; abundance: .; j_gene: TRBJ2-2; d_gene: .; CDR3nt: TGTGCCAGCAGCGGGGTTTTCGAGGGTATCACCGGGGAGCTGTTTTTT; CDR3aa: CASSGVFEGITGELFF
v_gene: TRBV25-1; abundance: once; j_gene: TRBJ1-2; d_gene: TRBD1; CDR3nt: TGTGCCAGCAGTGTTGAACAGGGGCCCCCAGACTATGGCTACACCTTC; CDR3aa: CASSVEQGPPDYGYTF
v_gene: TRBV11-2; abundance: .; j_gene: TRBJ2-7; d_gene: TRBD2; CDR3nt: TGTGCCAGCAGCTTAATCGGGTGGGGGGGACCCTCCTACGAGCAGTACTTC; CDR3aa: CASSLIGWGGPSYEQYF
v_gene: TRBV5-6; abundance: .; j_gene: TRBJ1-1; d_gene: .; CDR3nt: TGTGCCAGCAGCTTGGGGTCGGGAACTGAAGCTTTCTTT; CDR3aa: CASSLGSGTEAFF
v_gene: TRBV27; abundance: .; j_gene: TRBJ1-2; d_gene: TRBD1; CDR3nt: TGTGCCAGCAGCTATTCACAGGGGCCCTATGGCTACACCTTC; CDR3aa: CASSYSQGPYGYTF
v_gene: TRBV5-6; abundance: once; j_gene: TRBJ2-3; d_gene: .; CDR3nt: TGTGCCAGCAGCTTTACTAGCCGCAGCACAGATACGCAGTATTTT; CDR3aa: CASSFTSRSTDTQYF
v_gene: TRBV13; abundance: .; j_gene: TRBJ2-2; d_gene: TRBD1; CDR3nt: TGTGCCAGCAGCTTAGGTCTGGACAGGGGTTCCGGGGAGCTGTTTTTT; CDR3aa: CASSLGLDRGSGELFF
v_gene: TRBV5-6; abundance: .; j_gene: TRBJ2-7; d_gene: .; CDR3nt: TGTGCCAGCAGCTTGGGTAGTGCATACGAGCAGTACTTC; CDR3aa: CASSLGSAYEQYF
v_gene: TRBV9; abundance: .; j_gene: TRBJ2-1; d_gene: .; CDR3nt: TGTGCCAGTGGAGGGATGGGGGATAATGAGCAGTTCTTC; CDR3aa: CASGGMGDNEQFF
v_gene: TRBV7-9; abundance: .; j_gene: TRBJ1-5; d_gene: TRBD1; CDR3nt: TGTGCCAGCAGCTTTGGGTCACAGGGGGCGTTCGGCAATCAGCCCCAGCATTTT; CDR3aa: CASSFGSQGAFGNQPQHF
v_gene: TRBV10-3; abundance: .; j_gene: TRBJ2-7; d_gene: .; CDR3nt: TGTGCCATTAACCGGGACGGCTCCTACGAGCAGTACTTC; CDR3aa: CAINRDGSYEQYF
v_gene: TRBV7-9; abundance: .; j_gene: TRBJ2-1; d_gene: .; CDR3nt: TGTGCCAGCAGCCTCGGGGCAAACAATGAGCAGTTCTTC; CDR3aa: CASSLGANNEQFF
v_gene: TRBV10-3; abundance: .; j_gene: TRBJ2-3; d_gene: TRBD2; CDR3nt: TGTGCCACCGGACTAGCGGATCGCACAGATACGCAGTATTTT; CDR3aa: CATGLADRTDTQYF
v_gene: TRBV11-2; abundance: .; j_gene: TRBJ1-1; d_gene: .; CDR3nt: TGTGCCAGCAGCTCGGGCATGAACACTGAAGCTTTCTTT; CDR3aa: CASSSGMNTEAFF
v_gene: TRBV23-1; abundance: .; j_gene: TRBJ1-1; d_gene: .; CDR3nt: TGCGCCAGCAGTCAATCGAAGGGCAATCTAACTGAAGCTTTCTTT; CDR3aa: CASSQSKGNLTEAFF
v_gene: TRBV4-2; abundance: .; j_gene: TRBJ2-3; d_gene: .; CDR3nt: TGTGCCAGCAGCCCCCGGGAGAGGGCCCCCACAGATACGCAGTATTTT; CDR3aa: CASSPRERAPTDTQYF
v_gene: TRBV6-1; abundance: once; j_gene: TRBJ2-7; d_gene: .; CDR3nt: TGTGCCAGCACCCAGAGGGTTACCTACGAGCAGTACTTC; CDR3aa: CASTQRVTYEQYF
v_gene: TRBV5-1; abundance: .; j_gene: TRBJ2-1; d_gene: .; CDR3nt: TGCGCCAGCAGCGAGGACAACGCCTACAATGAGCAGTTCTTC; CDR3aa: CASSEDNAYNEQFF
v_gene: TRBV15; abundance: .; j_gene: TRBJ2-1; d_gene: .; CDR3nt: TGTGCCACCAGCAGAGATCCTCCCTCTGCTGAGGACAATGAGCAGTTCTTC; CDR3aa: CATSRDPPSAEDNEQFF
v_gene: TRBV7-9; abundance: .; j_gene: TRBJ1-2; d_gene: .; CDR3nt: TGTGCCAGCAGCTTAGGGACGGCGGTGGTCTCCGAGGGGGGCTACACCTTC; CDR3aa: CASSLGTAVVSEGGYTF
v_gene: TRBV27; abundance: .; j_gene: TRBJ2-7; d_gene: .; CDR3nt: TGTGCCAGCAGTTTAGCAGGAATAGGGCACGAGCAGTACTTC; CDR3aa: CASSLAGIGHEQYF
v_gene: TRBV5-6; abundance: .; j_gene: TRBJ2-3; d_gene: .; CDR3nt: TGTGCCAGCAGCTTCACAGGGTCAGATACGCAGTATTTT; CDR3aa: CASSFTGSDTQYF
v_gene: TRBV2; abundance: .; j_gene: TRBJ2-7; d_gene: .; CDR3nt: TGTGCCAGCAGTACCCGGGGATCTTCCTACGAGCAGTACTTC; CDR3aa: CASSTRGSSYEQYF
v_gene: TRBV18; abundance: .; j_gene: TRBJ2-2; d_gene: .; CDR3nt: TGTGCCAGCTCACCACTCACCGGGGAGCTGTTTTTT; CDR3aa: CASSPLTGELFF
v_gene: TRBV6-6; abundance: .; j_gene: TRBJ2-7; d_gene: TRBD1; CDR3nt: TGTGCCAGCAGTTACTCGGGGACAGGGGGCTACGAGCAGTACTTC; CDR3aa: CASSYSGTGGYEQYF
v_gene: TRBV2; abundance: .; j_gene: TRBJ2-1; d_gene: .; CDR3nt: TGTGCCAGCAGTTACGATGAGCAGTTCTTC; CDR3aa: CASSYDEQFF
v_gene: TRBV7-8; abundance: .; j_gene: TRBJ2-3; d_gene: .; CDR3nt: TGTGCCAGCAGCTTGGCCGGCTTAACAGATACGCAGTATTTT; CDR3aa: CASSLAGLTDTQYF
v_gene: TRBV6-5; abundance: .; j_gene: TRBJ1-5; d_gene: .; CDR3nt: TGTGCCAGTTCCCCAGGGAACGGCCGCCTTCAGCCCCAGCATTTT; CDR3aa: CASSPGNGRLQPQHF
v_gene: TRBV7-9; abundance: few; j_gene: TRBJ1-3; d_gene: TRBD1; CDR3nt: TGTGCCAGCAGCTTACCAGGGGGTGGAAACACCATATATTTT; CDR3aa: CASSLPGGGNTIYF
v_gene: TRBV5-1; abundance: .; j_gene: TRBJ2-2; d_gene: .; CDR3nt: TGCGCCAGCAGCGCGAGCGTACCCGCAGGGGTCCCCGGGGAGCTGTTTTTT; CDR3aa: CASSASVPAGVPGELFF
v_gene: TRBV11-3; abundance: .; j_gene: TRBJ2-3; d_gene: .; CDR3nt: TGTGCCAGCAGCGCGGGGACAGCTGATACGCAGTATTTT; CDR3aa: CASSAGTADTQYF
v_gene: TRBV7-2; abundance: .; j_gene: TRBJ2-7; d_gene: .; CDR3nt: TGTGCCAGCAGCTTTGGCAGAAACTACGAGCAGTACTTC; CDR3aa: CASSFGRNYEQYF
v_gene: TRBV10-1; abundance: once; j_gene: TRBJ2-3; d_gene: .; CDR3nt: TGCGCCAGCAGTGACGAGGGTGGGCCCACAGATACGCAGTATTTT; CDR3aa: CASSDEGGPTDTQYF
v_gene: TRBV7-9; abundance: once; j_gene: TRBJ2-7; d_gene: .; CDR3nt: TGTGCCAGCAGTGACACTGGCGAGCAGTACTTC; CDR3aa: CASSDTGEQYF
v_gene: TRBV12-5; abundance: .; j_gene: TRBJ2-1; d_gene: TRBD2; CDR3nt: TGTGCTAGTGGTTCTACCCCGGGGCTAGCGGGGGTCGATGAGCAGTTCTTC; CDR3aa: CASGSTPGLAGVDEQFF
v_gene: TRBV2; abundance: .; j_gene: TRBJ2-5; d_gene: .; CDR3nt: TGTGCCAGGGAGGCCGGGGGTAGCGAAAGGGCGGAGACCCAGTACTTC; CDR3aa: CAREAGGSERAETQYF
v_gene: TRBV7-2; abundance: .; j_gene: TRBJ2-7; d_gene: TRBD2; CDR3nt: TGTGCCAGCAGCTTAGACCGTCTTCTAGCGGGAGGGCCCTACGAGCAGTACTTC; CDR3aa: CASSLDRLLAGGPYEQYF
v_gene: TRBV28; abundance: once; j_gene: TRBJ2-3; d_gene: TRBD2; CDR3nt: TGTGCCAGTCAACTAGCGTCCGCCACAGATACGCAGTATTTT; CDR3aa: CASQLASATDTQYF
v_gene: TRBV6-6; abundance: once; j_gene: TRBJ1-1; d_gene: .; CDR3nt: TGTGCCAGCAGCCCCTTCGACAGGATCACTGAAGCTTTCTTT; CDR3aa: CASSPFDRITEAFF
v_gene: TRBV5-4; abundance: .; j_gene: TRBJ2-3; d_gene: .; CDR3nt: TGTGCCAGCAGCTCCCACCTAGCGGATACGCAGTATTTT; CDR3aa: CASSSHLADTQYF
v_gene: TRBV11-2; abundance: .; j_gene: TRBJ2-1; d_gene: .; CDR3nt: TGTGCCAGCAGCTTAGATTCCCAGTTCGTGCAGTTCTTC; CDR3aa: CASSLDSQFVQFF
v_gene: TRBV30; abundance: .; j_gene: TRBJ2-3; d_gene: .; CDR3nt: TGTGCCTGGAGTGTAATTGGGACCCCAACGCAGTATTTT; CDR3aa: CAWSVIGTPTQYF
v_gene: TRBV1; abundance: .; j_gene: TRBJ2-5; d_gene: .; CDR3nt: TGCACCAGCAGCCAAGATTGGCTAGCAGAAGAGACCCAGTACTTC; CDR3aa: CTSSQDWLAEETQYF
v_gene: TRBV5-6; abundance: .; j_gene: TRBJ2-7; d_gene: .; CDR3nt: TGTGCCAGCAGCTTATCGGGAGACGAGCAGTACTTC; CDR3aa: CASSLSGDEQYF
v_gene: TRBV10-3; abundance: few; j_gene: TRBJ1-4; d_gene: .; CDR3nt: TGTGCCTCGGGGAGGGACGACGATGAAAAACTGTTTTTT; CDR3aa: CASGRDDDEKLFF
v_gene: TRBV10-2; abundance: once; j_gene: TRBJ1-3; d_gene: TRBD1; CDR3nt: TGCGCCAGCAGTGGGACAGGCTCTGGAAACACCATATATTTT; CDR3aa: CASSGTGSGNTIYF
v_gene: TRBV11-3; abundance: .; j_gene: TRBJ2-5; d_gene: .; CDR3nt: TGTGCCAGCAGCTCCCGGGGACAAGAGACCCAGTACTTC; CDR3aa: CASSSRGQETQYF